These 24 T cell receptor beta chains originate from one sample sequenced in a study of blood T cell repertoires in COVID-19. Sequenced by immunoSEQ multiplex PCR; TCRdb stores in-frame clones only, minus some. The data show around 50,000 clones, with around 88% seen just once and roughly 2% held by the top ten. Sequenced sample: peripheral blood. These receptors all stem from a woman aged 60-70 years with acute or convalescent COVID-19.

The chain uses TRBV6-1 and TRBJ1-1, with 7 nucleotides matching TRBD1. Germline values: CDR1 MNHNS, CDR2 SASEGT. The CDR3 is 14 residues long. V lost 3 bases and J lost 4; bases outside the gene matches: 5. This CDR3 is CASSDRQGVTEAFF. The CDR3 DNA reads TGTGCCAGCAGTGACCGACAGGGCGTCACTGAAGCTTTCTTT.

This sequence joins TRBV7-8 and TRBJ2-2; the D gene is possibly TRBD1 (6 bases). The CDR3 extends over 15 amino acids. Trimming took 3 bases from V and 4 from J, leaving 12 bases between them. Germline V CDR1 and CDR2: SGHVS, FQNEAQ. The CDR3 sequence: CASSFSGAGTGELFF. CDR3 bases: TGTGCCAGCAGCTTTTCAGGGGCGGGCACCGGGGAGCTGTTTTTT.

This chain links TRBV28 with TRBJ2-5; 10 nucleotides agree with TRBD1. This CDR3 comprises 15 residues. Germline V gives CDR1 MDHEN, CDR2 SYDVKM. V was clipped by 5 bases and J by 4 bases; unmatched bases: 7. This CDR3 is CASSHNRDRGETQYF. The CDR3 region has the DNA TGTGCCAGCAGTCACAACCGGGACAGGGGAGAGACCCAGTACTTC.

The chain is built from TRBV30 and TRBJ1-5; D remains ambiguous. The CDR3 length is 12 residues. Germline-derived CDR1 and CDR2 are GTSNPN and SVGIG (reference sequence). Trimming removed 2 bases from V and 2 bases from J, with 4 bases in between. CDR3: CAWSTGNQPQHF. The CDR3 nucleotides read TGTGCCTGGAGTACGGGCAATCAGCCCCAGCATTTT. Looking up the rest from reference TRBV30 and TRBJ1-5 gives the full variable domain: SQTIHQWPATLVQPVGSPLSLECTVEGTSNPNLYWYRQAAGRGLQLLFYSVGIGQISSEVPQNLSASRPQDRQFILSSKKLLLSDSGFYLCAWSTGNQPQHFGDGTRLSIL.

The chain employs TRBV3-1 (or the pseudogene TRBV3-2) and TRBJ2-7; TRBD1 agrees at 8 bases. The CDR3 is made up of 15 amino acids. Germline values: CDR1 LGHDT, CDR2 YNNKEL (reference sequence). J lost 3 bases, V lost 6 bases, and 10 bases had no gene match. CDR3 residues: CASRPGTGNNYEQYF. CDR3 DNA: TGTGCCAGCAGGCCCGGGACAGGTAACAACTACGAGCAGTACTTC.

In this sample, this clone turned up once. The V and J genes are TRBV24-1 and TRBJ1-5, with D hard to call. The CDR3 has 14 amino acids. Trimming cost V 5 bases and J 0 bases, with 7 bases left between them. Germline CDR1 and CDR2: KGHDR and SFDVKD. The CDR3 DNA reads TGTGCCACCAGTGCAGGCCTTAGCAATCAGCCCCAGCATTTT. Encoded protein: CATSAGLSNQPQHF.

This chain connects TRBV27 to TRBJ2-7; 11 nucleotides match TRBD1. Germline V lookup: CDR1 MNHEY, CDR2 SMNVEV (reference sequence). The CDR3 sequence is 14 residues long. The J segment lost 7 bases and the V segment lost 3 bases, leaving 5 bases of the junction unmatched. CDR3 residues: CASSLGTGGGEQYF. The CDR3, as DNA: TGTGCCAGCAGTTTGGGGACAGGGGGAGGGGAGCAGTACTTC.

The V and J genes are TRBV4-1 and TRBJ1-2, with D hard to call. In germline, CDR1 is MGHRA, CDR2 YSYEKL. This CDR3 is 15 amino acids long. V lost 3 bases and J 3 bases, leaving 14 bases between the germline ends. The CDR3 region has the DNA TGCGCCAGCAGCCACCGGCCGGGGTTGGACTATGGCTACACCTTC. Residues: CASSHRPGLDYGYTF.

The chain is built from TRBV12-5 and TRBJ1-5; D is unclear. V lost 7 bases and J 7 bases, leaving 14 bases between the germline ends. The CDR3 contains 13 residues. Germline CDR1 LGHNT, CDR2 FRNRAP. The CDR3 sequence is CASAKGGFQPQHF. DNA for the CDR3: TGTGCTAGTGCCAAGGGAGGGTTCCAGCCCCAGCATTTT.

The rearrangement links TRBV11-2 to TRBJ2-7, with D tentatively TRBD1 (6 bases). Germline CDR1 is SGHAT and CDR2 is FQNNGV. The V end lost 5 bases, the J end lost 6 bases, and 14 bases lay between the germline ends. This CDR3 region has 13 residues. Written as DNA, the CDR3 is TGTGCCAGCAGCCCGGGCCGCAGGGGCGAGCAGTACTTC. Amino acids: CASSPGRRGEQYF. The full variable domain, in which reference TRBV11-2 and TRBJ2-7 provide the parts outside the CDR3, is EAGVAQSPRYKIIEKRQSVAFWCNPISGHATLYWYQQILGQGPKLLIQFQNNGVVDDSQLPKDRFSAERLKGVDSTLKIQPAKLEDSAVYLCASSPGRRGEQYFGPGTRLTVT.

V and J are TRBV5-1 and TRBJ1-1; maybe TRBD1 (6 bases). Trimming took 5 bases from V and 0 from J, leaving 14 bases between them. Germline V gene sequence: CDR1 SGHRS, CDR2 YFSETQ. The CDR3 length is 15 residues. CDR3 amino acids: CASRFRTDMNTEAFF. CDR3 coding DNA: TGCGCCAGCAGATTCCGGACAGATATGAACACTGAAGCTTTCTTT.

This chain uses TRBV19 with TRBJ1-2; TRBD1 aligns across 9 bases. CDR3 length: 13 amino acids. Losses at the gene ends were 6 bases for V and 8 bases for J; bases not matched to a gene: 7. The germline CDR1 and CDR2 sequences are LNHDA and SQIVND (reference sequence). The CDR3 DNA reads as TGTGCCAGTAGAGACTCCGGGACAGGGGGCTACACCTTC. Translating it yields CASRDSGTGGYTF.

The chain has TRBV3-1 (or the pseudogene TRBV3-2) and TRBJ1-5; 8 nucleotides align to TRBD1. The CDR3 runs 14 residues. V lost 5 bases and J lost 6; bases outside the gene matches: 6. The germline V gene encodes CDR1 LGHDT and CDR2 YNNKEL (reference sequence). The DNA for the CDR3 is TGTGCCAGCAGCGCAACAGGGGGGGGTCAGCCCCAGCATTTT. It codes for CASSATGGGQPQHF.

This rearrangement joins TRBV5-1 to TRBJ2-7, with a possible D match to TRBD2 (5 bases). Germline CDR1 SGHRS, CDR2 YFSETQ. Trimming left V 0 bases short and J 4 bases short, with 14 bases between. The CDR3 is made up of 15 amino acids. The CDR3 reads CASSLVSGYDYEQYF. The CDR3 DNA reads as TGCGCCAGCAGCTTGGTTTCGGGGTACGATTACGAGCAGTACTTC.

V and J are TRBV6-5 and TRBJ1-4; D is unresolved. CDR1 and CDR2 (germline): MNHEY, SVGAGI. The CDR3 runs 13 residues. V was pared by 8 bases and J by 5 bases, with 12 bases between. The CDR3 loop is CASSVILNEKLFF. The CDR3 DNA reads TGTGCCAGCTCGGTGATACTCAATGAAAAACTGTTTTTT.

This clone occurred once. This chain connects TRBV5-8 to TRBJ1-2; TRBD1 matches at 7 bases. Germline assignment: CDR1 SGHTS and CDR2 YDEGEE. V shed 0 bases and J 7 bases; nucleotides not matched to a gene: 6. CDR3 length equals 14 residues. CDR3 residues: CASSLGTGSIGYTF. The CDR3 DNA sequence: TGTGCCAGCAGCTTGGGGACAGGTTCAATTGGCTACACCTTC.

The V call is TRBV5-4, the J call TRBJ2-7; D not resolved. Per the germline V gene, CDR1 is SGHNT and CDR2 is YYREEE (reference sequence). V was pared by 0 bases and J by 1 base, with 5 bases between. The CDR3 runs to 13 residues. The CDR3 loop is CASSLGVSYEQYF. The CDR3 nucleotides read TGTGCCAGCAGCTTGGGCGTATCCTACGAGCAGTACTTC.

The rearrangement links TRBV19 to TRBJ2-3; 8 bases align to TRBD1. The trim removed 10 bases at V and 5 bases at J, leaving 11 bases unmatched. Germline CDR1 reads LNHDA; CDR2 reads SQIVND (reference sequence). The CDR3 consists of 14 residues. CDR3 in amino acids: CATNPQGGQDTQYF. In DNA form, the CDR3 reads TGTGCCACCAACCCACAGGGGGGCCAAGATACGCAGTATTTT.

CDR3 region: CAWSGMSLNSPLHF. The CDR3 DNA is TGTGCCTGGAGTGGAATGAGCCTAAATTCACCCCTCCACTTT. The rearrangement joins TRBV30 to TRBJ1-6; D gene unclear. Germline V gene lookup returns CDR1 GTSNPN and CDR2 SVGIG (reference sequence). V shed 1 base and J shed 7 bases, with 11 bases lying between them. The CDR3 contains 14 residues.

This sequence joins TRBV11-2 and TRBJ1-1; D perhaps matches TRBD1 (6 bases). Trimming removed 6 bases from V and 1 base from J, with 9 bases in between. Germline V lookup: CDR1 SGHAT, CDR2 FQNNGV. The CDR3 totals 13 residues. The CDR3 is CASSLGQNTEAFF. In DNA form, the CDR3 reads TGTGCCAGCAGTTTGGGACAGAACACTGAAGCTTTCTTT. Variable domain in full (rest from reference TRBV11-2 and TRBJ1-1): EAGVAQSPRYKIIEKRQSVAFWCNPISGHATLYWYQQILGQGPKLLIQFQNNGVVDDSQLPKDRFSAERLKGVDSTLKIQPAKLEDSAVYLCASSLGQNTEAFFGQGTRLTVV.

V and J are TRBV7-2 and TRBJ2-1; TRBD2 agrees at 7 bases. CDR3 length equals 16 residues. Germline V gene sequence: CDR1 SGHTA, CDR2 FQGNSA. V dropped 4 bases and J dropped 6; count of bases not matched to a gene: 12. For the CDR3, the DNA is TGTGCCAGCAGCTCATATCGGACTAGTTTGGTCAATGAGCAGTTCTTC. The encoded protein is CASSSYRTSLVNEQFF. Full variable domain (missing parts from reference TRBV7-2 and TRBJ2-1): GAGVSQSPSNKVTEKGKDVELRCDPISGHTALYWYRQSLGQGLEFLIYFQGNSAPDKSGLPSDRFSAERTGGSVSTLTIQRTQQEDSAVYLCASSSYRTSLVNEQFFGPGTRLTVL.

The chain is built from TRBV28 and TRBJ2-6, with 12 nucleotides matching TRBD2. This CDR3 has 18 amino acids. J was trimmed by 0 bases and V by 1 base; bases with no gene match: 1. Germline loops: CDR1 MDHEN, CDR2 SYDVKM. As DNA, the CDR3 is TGTGCCAGCAGTTTATCGGGACTAGCGGGCTCTGGGGCCAACGTCCTGACTTTC. Residues: CASSLSGLAGSGANVLTF.

The chain recombines TRBV9 with TRBJ1-1; tentatively, D is TRBD1 (5 bases). V lost 2 bases and J lost 2, with 10 bases in between. The V gene's germline CDR1 is SGDLS and CDR2 YYNGEE. This CDR3 is 14 amino acids long. CDR3 region: CASSVETVNTEAFF. The CDR3 region has the DNA TGTGCCAGCAGCGTGGAGACAGTTAACACTGAAGCTTTCTTT.

This clone has just one count. The rearrangement joins TRBV6-9 to TRBJ1-4; TRBD1 aligns across 8 bases. V was clipped by 7 bases and J by 5 bases; unmatched bases: 6. Germline CDR1 and CDR2: MNHGY and SVAAGI. The CDR3 spans 14 residues. CDR3 sequence: CASNAGGPNEKLFF. DNA for the CDR3: TGTGCCAGCAATGCAGGGGGCCCGAATGAAAAACTGTTTTTT.